The sequence of this TCR beta chain was determined in a study of cytomegalovirus exposure and HLA in healthy donors. CDR3 length: 22 residues. Regarding this clone: Its target is unknown.

60 Vbeta and 13 Jbeta primers were used in PCR. Profiled with immunoSEQ multiplex PCR; TCRdb holds only in-frame clones, not every one. This table has some 96,000 clones, 55% to 75% appearing once. Findings and caveats of the study: For TCR beta chains, V- and J-gene trimming was later linked to a missense DCLRE1C variant.

The chain couples TRBV21-1 to TRBJ2-7; the D call of TRBD2 is as the table states it, not checked on the DNA. TRBV21-1 is a known pseudogene. Sequences were obtained from PBMCs. This sequence was found in a man aged 55 to 70 in good health and CMV-seronegative. The CDR3, as DNA: TGTGCCAGCACTCGCAGGGGCCATCGACGGGAGGGCCCTCTCAATATCCCCTACGAGCAGTACTTC. Amino acid sequence: CASTRRGHRREGPLNIPYEQYF.